Following are 5 T cell receptor beta chains from one sample sequenced in a study of cytomegalovirus exposure and HLA in healthy donors. 13 Jbeta primers and 60 Vbeta primers were used for the PCR. The protocol was immunoSEQ multiplex PCR, while the TCRdb copy is restricted to in-frame clones and leaves out a portion. This table has 100,000 to 150,000 clones, roughly four fifths appearing once. The sample was PBMCs. The receptors here all came from a male donor in good health and CMV-seronegative.

J is TRBJ2-1 and V is TRBV7-9, with TRBD2 matching over 9 bases. Trimming at V came to 8 bases and at J to 2 bases, leaving 7 bases not matched to a gene. The germline V gene encodes CDR1 SEHNR and CDR2 FQNEAQ (reference sequence). The CDR3 extends over 15 amino acids. The CDR3: CASVEGGGAYNEQFF. CDR3 sequence (DNA): TGTGCCAGCGTGGAGGGCGGGGGGGCCTACAATGAGCAGTTCTTC.

The chain links TRBV28 to TRBJ1-3; possibly TRBD1 for D (5 bases). The CDR3 runs to 15 residues. Trimming removed 2 bases from V and 0 bases from J, with 8 bases in between. Germline V CDR1 and CDR2: MDHEN, SYDVKM. The CDR3: CASSLTGGSGNTIYF. The CDR3 DNA sequence: TGTGCCAGCAGTTTAACAGGCGGCTCTGGAAACACCATATATTTT.

This chain connects TRBV6-1 to TRBJ2-1; a possible D gene is TRBD2 (5 bases). This CDR3 spans 14 amino acids. Trimming pared 6 bases from V and 6 bases from J, leaving 15 bases between. Germline-derived CDR1 and CDR2 are MNHNS and SASEGT. The CDR3 region is CASSGVPRINEQFF. In nucleotides, the CDR3 is TGTGCCAGCAGCGGGGTCCCTCGAATCAATGAGCAGTTCTTC.

The chain has TRBV7-2 and TRBJ1-4; no reliable D call. Trimming removed 5 bases from V and 8 bases from J, with 18 bases in between. This CDR3 is built from 15 residues. Germline V gene sequence: CDR1 SGHTA, CDR2 FQGNSA. Here the CDR3 reads CASSTRRSPGEKLFF. The CDR3 nucleotides are TGTGCCAGCAGCACCCGTCGCAGCCCGGGGGAAAAACTGTTTTTT.

The genes are TRBV19 and TRBJ1-2; 9 bases fit TRBD1. Germline assignment: CDR1 LNHDA and CDR2 SQIVND (reference sequence). The J segment lost 4 bases and the V segment lost 6 bases, leaving 6 bases of the junction unmatched. The CDR3 covers 14 residues. CDR3 residues: CASSPGQGPYGYTF. The CDR3 DNA sequence: TGTGCCAGTAGCCCGGGACAGGGCCCCTATGGCTACACCTTC.